The T cell receptor beta chain under discussion was sequenced for a study of blood T cell repertoires in COVID-19. Turning to the study itself: From the United States, Italy and Spain came samples of acute and convalescent COVID-19. T cells, B-cell-depleted T cells, or PBMCs supplied cDNA or gDNA.

Between the trimmed V and J ends, which lost 4 bases and 0 bases, there was a span of 18 bases. Per germline, CDR1 SGDLS and CDR2 YYNGEE. The CDR3 covers 17 residues. As handled by the study authors: Reference gene primers were amplified, and this amplification served to estimate nucleated cell counts. Profiling relied on immunoSEQ multiplex PCR, and the TCRdb table lists in-frame clones only, not all of them. V, J and clone size derive from that table, while D and trimming were established from the DNA sequence. The sample carries around 260,000 clones, roughly 87% recorded once. The source of this sequence is a human donor in a cohort sampled during active COVID-19. The source material was peripheral blood. The J gene is TRBJ2-3, the V gene TRBV9, with a tentative D call TRBD2 (6 bases). CDR3 residues: CASSRRSGAGSTDTQYF. The CDR3 bases are TGTGCCAGCAGCAGACGATCCGGTGCGGGGAGCACAGATACGCAGTATTTT.